The 29 T cell receptor beta chains listed next were all sequenced from one sample in a study of blood T cell repertoires in COVID-19. Sequencing was performed with immunoSEQ multiplex PCR; in TCRdb, only in-frame clones are kept and a portion is missing. The top ten hold under 2.5% of the sample, which has around 250,000 clones, 70% to 90% seen once. Sequences were obtained from PBMCs or T cells enriched from blood (not recorded which). These receptors all stem from a woman in her forties or fifties who had recovered from COVID-19.

J is TRBJ1-2 and V is TRBV15, with D perhaps TRBD1 (5 bases). Germline loops: CDR1 LNHNV, CDR2 YYDKDF (reference sequence). The CDR3 runs to 13 residues. V lost 4 bases, J lost 3 bases, and 9 bases lay in between. The CDR3 DNA is TGTGCCACCAGCAACGCAGGGTACTATGGCTACACCTTC. Protein product: CATSNAGYYGYTF.

This clone has only one observation. The chain carries TRBV5-8 and TRBJ2-7; 16 bases fit TRBD2. J was trimmed by 3 bases and V by 4 bases; bases with no gene match: 7. There are 17 residues in the CDR3. Germline V lookup: CDR1 SGHTS, CDR2 YDEGEE. The CDR3 protein is CASSPGTSGRALYEQYF. The CDR3 DNA is TGTGCCAGCAGCCCGGGGACTAGCGGGAGGGCCCTCTACGAGCAGTACTTC. Based on the CDR3 plus reference TRBV5-8 and TRBJ2-7, the full variable domain is EAGVTQSPTHLIKTRGQQATLRCSPISGHTSVYWYQQALGLGLQFLLWYDEGEERNRGNFPPRFSGRQFPNYSSELNVNALELEDSALYLCASSPGTSGRALYEQYFGPGTRLTVT.

The chain links TRBV2 to TRBJ1-2, with D unresolved. Germline V gene lookup returns CDR1 SNHLY and CDR2 FYNNEI. The CDR3 loop spans 13 amino acids. Trimming pared 5 bases from V and 3 bases from J, leaving 10 bases between. The CDR3 bases are TGTGCCAGCAGTAGCAAGAGAGACTATGGCTACACCTTC. Amino acid sequence: CASSSKRDYGYTF.

This clone occurred once. V and J are TRBV5-6 and TRBJ2-7; a possible D gene is TRBD1 (6 bases). Trimming took 0 bases from V and 0 from J, leaving 13 bases between them. The CDR3 has 16 residues. Germline V gene sequence: CDR1 SGHDT, CDR2 YYEEEE. CDR3 region: CASSLVGQLASYEQYF. The CDR3 coding sequence is TGTGCCAGCAGCTTGGTAGGACAGTTAGCCTCCTACGAGCAGTACTTC.

The chain employs TRBV28 and TRBJ1-2, with TRBD1 as a possible D gene (6 bases). This CDR3 is 14 amino acids long. The V gene's germline CDR1 is MDHEN and CDR2 SYDVKM. Trimming stripped 7 bases from V and 7 bases from J, with 19 bases between. For the CDR3, the DNA is TGTGCCAGCACTGAAAGGCGGGGGGCTTTTGGCTACACCTTC. Its translation: CASTERRGAFGYTF.

The J gene is TRBJ2-5, the V gene TRBV28; 12 bases are a match to TRBD2. V shed 8 bases, J shed 2 bases, and the junction held 3 bases outside the gene matches. Germline V gene sequence: CDR1 MDHEN, CDR2 SYDVKM. The CDR3 extends over 14 amino acids. In nucleotides, the CDR3 is TGTGCCAGCCGCGGACTAGCGGGGCAAGAGACCCAGTACTTC. This sequence encodes CASRGLAGQETQYF.

The chain links TRBV19 to TRBJ2-5; TRBD1 is a possible D gene (6 bases). The CDR3 spans 14 residues. Trimming cost V 6 bases and J 5 bases, with 16 bases left between them. Looked up from germline, CDR1 is LNHDA and CDR2 is SQIVND (reference sequence). CDR3 nucleotides: TGTGCCAGTAGGTGGTCAGGGGCTGGGGAGACCCAGTACTTC. Its protein is CASRWSGAGETQYF.

This rearrangement joins TRBV5-1 to TRBJ1-5; D call uncertain. Germline CDR1 reads SGHRS; CDR2 reads YFSETQ. The CDR3 runs 16 residues. V dropped 0 bases and J dropped 0 bases, with 10 bases sitting between them. The CDR3 DNA reads TGCGCCAGCAGCTTGGGAGCCAGCGATAGCAATCAGCCCCAGCATTTT. The encoded protein is CASSLGASDSNQPQHF. Looking up the rest from reference TRBV5-1 and TRBJ1-5 gives the full variable domain: KAGVTQTPRYLIKTRGQQVTLSCSPISGHRSVSWYQQTPGQGLQFLFEYFSETQRNKGNFPGRFSGRQFSNSRSEMNVSTLELGDSALYLCASSLGASDSNQPQHFGDGTRLSIL.

The chain couples TRBV7-2 to TRBJ2-7; 7 bases agree with TRBD1. The V gene's germline CDR1 is SGHTA and CDR2 FQGNSA. The CDR3 is 15 amino acids. V was clipped by 0 bases and J by 4 bases; unmatched bases: 6. The CDR3 nucleotides read TGTGCCAGCAGCTTAGCGCTGGGACAGATATACGAGCAGTACTTC. Translation: CASSLALGQIYEQYF.

V gene TRBV11-2 combines with J gene TRBJ2-3; no firm D call. The CDR3 has 12 residues. Trimming took 5 bases from V and 2 from J, leaving 5 bases between them. CDR1 SGHAT and CDR2 FQNNGV come from the germline V gene. As DNA, the CDR3 is TGTGCCAGCAGCCCCTCCACAGATACGCAGTATTTT. Translating gives CASSPSTDTQYF.

The chain uses TRBV28 and TRBJ2-7; 12 nucleotides line up with TRBD1. Germline CDR1 and CDR2: MDHEN and SYDVKM. Germline trimming cut 6 bases from V and 3 bases from J; bases unmatched to any gene: 6. This CDR3 has 15 residues. In DNA, the CDR3 is TGTGCCAGCAGCCGGGACAGGGGGCTTAACTACGAGCAGTACTTC. Encoded protein: CASSRDRGLNYEQYF.

This chain links TRBV5-1 with TRBJ2-3, with D perhaps matching TRBD2 (5 bases). Germline V gene data show CDR1 as SGHRS and CDR2 as YFSETQ. Trimming pared 5 bases from V and 2 bases from J, leaving 12 bases between. CDR3 length equals 14 residues. The CDR3 reads CASRVATITDTQYF. The CDR3 nucleotides read TGCGCCAGCAGGGTAGCGACTATCACAGATACGCAGTATTTT.

This clone is a singleton in its sample. The chain joins TRBV6-5 to TRBJ2-2; 12 bases match TRBD2. Germline V gives CDR1 MNHEY, CDR2 SVGAGI. V lost 11 bases and J lost 4; bases outside the gene matches: 5. The CDR3 runs to 14 residues. CDR3 sequence (DNA): TGTGCCTCGACTAGCGGGAGAGGCACCGGGGAGCTGTTTTTT. Translation gives CASTSGRGTGELFF.

J is TRBJ2-1 and V is TRBV7-8; 10 nucleotides line up with TRBD2. Trimming removed 3 bases from V and 2 bases from J; junction bases left unmatched: 4. The CDR3 has 16 residues. Germline lookup yields CDR1 SGHVS and CDR2 FQNEAQ. The CDR3 sequence is CASSFAGLATYNEQFF. The CDR3 DNA reads TGTGCCAGCAGCTTTGCGGGACTAGCGACCTACAATGAGCAGTTCTTC.

V usage is TRBV2 and J usage is TRBJ2-2; tentatively, D is TRBD2 (6 bases). This CDR3 is built from 14 residues. The ends were cut back, 10 bases at V and 0 bases at J, with 12 bases in the middle. Germline CDR1 is SNHLY and CDR2 is FYNNEI. The CDR3 DNA reads as TGTGCCACCCGGCGGGAAGCGAACACCGGGGAGCTGTTTTTT. This encodes CATRREANTGELFF. The full variable domain, completed using reference TRBV2 and TRBJ2-2, is EPEVTQTPSHQVTQMGQEVILRCVPISNHLYFYWYRQILGQKVEFLVSFYNNEISEKSEIFDDQFSVERPDGSNFTLKIRSTKLEDSAMYFCATRREANTGELFFGEGSRLTVL.

The V call is TRBV2, the J call TRBJ2-1, with D possibly TRBD1 on 6 matching bases. The CDR3 spans 13 residues. Trimming stripped 6 bases from V and 3 bases from J, with 9 bases between. Germline CDR1 SNHLY, CDR2 FYNNEI. CDR3 sequence (DNA): TGTGCCAGCAGGGGGGCGGTCTACAATGAGCAGTTCTTC. It specifies CASRGAVYNEQFF.

V and J are TRBV5-3 and TRBJ2-7, with D tentatively TRBD1 (5 bases). TRBV5-3 is an ORF, with its function uncertain. V was trimmed by 2 bases and J by 7 bases, leaving 31 bases between them. The length of the CDR3 is 19 residues. The CDR3 loop is CARSFTGVTVQAPYGEQYF. In DNA, the CDR3 is TGTGCCAGAAGCTTCACCGGCGTGACAGTTCAAGCGCCCTATGGGGAGCAGTACTTC.

A single count supports this clone. This chain uses TRBV15 with TRBJ1-1; the D gene is possibly TRBD1 (6 bases). Per germline, CDR1 LNHNV and CDR2 YYDKDF (reference sequence). This CDR3 spans 16 amino acids. V was clipped by 0 bases and J by 5 bases, with 16 bases between them. The CDR3 loop is CATSRDPRRGGTEAFF. The CDR3 DNA reads as TGTGCCACCAGCAGAGACCCCCGGAGGGGGGGAACTGAAGCTTTCTTT.

The V gene is TRBV14, the J gene TRBJ2-1; maybe TRBD2 (6 bases). There are 13 residues in the CDR3. Trimming left V 4 bases short and J 9 bases short, with 13 bases between. Germline CDR1 is SGHDN and CDR2 is FVKESK. CDR3 in DNA: TGTGCCAGCAGCCCCAGACTAGTAGGTGAGCAGTTCTTC. It codes for CASSPRLVGEQFF.

The rearrangement joins TRBV6-2 or TRBV6-3 to TRBJ1-1; D unclear. The V end was cut by 4 bases, the J end by 0 bases, with 9 bases between. Germline V gene sequence: CDR1 MNHEY, CDR2 SVGEGT. The CDR3 extends over 14 amino acids. This CDR3 is CASSLETLNTEAFF. In nucleotides, the CDR3 is TGTGCCAGCAGTTTGGAGACTTTGAACACTGAAGCTTTCTTT.

The V call is TRBV3-1 (or the pseudogene TRBV3-2), the J call TRBJ1-2, with TRBD1 as a possible D gene (6 bases). Trimming removed 5 bases from V and 7 bases from J, with 14 bases in between. The germline gives CDR1 LGHDT, CDR2 YNNKEL (reference sequence). The CDR3 totals 13 residues. In DNA, the CDR3 is TGTGCCAGCAGCAGCAGGGGTAGGGTTGGCTACACCTTC. Amino acids: CASSSRGRVGYTF.

The V gene is TRBV5-6, the J gene TRBJ2-3, with 7 bases that match TRBD1. Germline lookup yields CDR1 SGHDT and CDR2 YYEEEE. Unmatched junction bases numbered 6, after V lost 3 bases and J lost 5 bases. The CDR3 runs to 14 residues. The CDR3 sequence is CASSSLGQEDTQYF. The CDR3 bases are TGTGCCAGCAGCTCTCTAGGACAGGAAGATACGCAGTATTTT.

The gene calls are TRBV6-6 and TRBJ2-7, with 8 bases fitting TRBD1. The CDR3 is made up of 13 amino acids. Germline CDR1 MNHNY, CDR2 SVGAGI (reference sequence). After removal of 5 bases from V and 6 bases from J, the junction contained 6 bases not matched to a gene. The DNA of the CDR3 is TGTGCCAGCAGTGCGACAGGGGCGGGCGAGCAGTACTTC. Translated: CASSATGAGEQYF.

This clone has just one count. The chain employs TRBV20-1 and TRBJ2-7, with 12 bases lining up with TRBD2. V gave up 3 bases and J gave up 0 bases; unmatched junction bases: 6. Germline CDR1 is DFQATT and CDR2 is SNEGSKA (reference sequence). CDR3 size: 16 residues. CDR3 coding DNA: TGCAGTGCTAGTCGAGGACTAGCGGGATCCTCCTACGAGCAGTACTTC. This gives the protein CSASRGLAGSSYEQYF.

The chain uses TRBV7-2 and TRBJ1-1; possibly TRBD1 for D (5 bases). V was trimmed by 1 base and J by 1 base, leaving 13 bases between them. CDR3 length: 16 amino acids. CDR1 is SGHTA and CDR2 is FQGNSA in the germline V gene. CDR3 sequence (DNA): TGTGCCAGCAGCTTAGTGGCAGGGATCTGGAACACTGAAGCTTTCTTT. It is translated as CASSLVAGIWNTEAFF.

The genes are TRBV28 and TRBJ1-2, with D hard to call. Trimming removed 4 bases from V and 8 bases from J, with 20 bases in between. This CDR3 has 15 residues. In germline, CDR1 is MDHEN, CDR2 SYDVKM. The CDR3 loop reads CASSSPTREGGGYTF. The CDR3 DNA reads as TGTGCCAGCAGTTCCCCGACACGGGAGGGAGGGGGCTACACCTTC.

V and J are TRBV27 and TRBJ2-2; 10 bases line up with TRBD2. Per the germline V gene, CDR1 is MNHEY and CDR2 is SMNVEV (reference sequence). Trimming cost V 10 bases and J 3 bases; bases outside gene matches: 8. There are 15 residues in the CDR3. The CDR3 is CATRAGGFDTGELFF. The CDR3 nucleotides read TGTGCCACCAGAGCGGGAGGGTTTGACACCGGGGAGCTGTTTTTT.

This chain connects TRBV28 to TRBJ2-1; perhaps TRBD1 as D (5 bases). This CDR3 comprises 15 residues. The germline V gene has CDR1 MDHEN and CDR2 SYDVKM. V was clipped by 2 bases and J by 4 bases, with 12 bases between them. CDR3 region: CASSLQGLGYNEQFF. The CDR3 nucleotides read TGTGCCAGCAGTTTACAGGGATTGGGATACAATGAGCAGTTCTTC.

The chain employs TRBV5-4 and TRBJ1-2, with D possibly matching TRBD1 (5 bases). The CDR3 is 14 residues long. V was clipped by 1 base and J by 4 bases, with 11 bases between them. In germline, CDR1 is SGHNT, CDR2 YYREEE (reference sequence). The CDR3 sequence: CASSLPGGSYGYTF. In DNA form, the CDR3 reads TGTGCCAGCAGCTTGCCGGGGGGGAGCTATGGCTACACCTTC.